This TCR beta chain came from a study of identical twins' blood T cells. CDR1 and CDR2 from the germline V gene are MNHEY and SVGEGT. V shed 6 bases and J shed 5 bases, with 13 bases lying between them. This CDR3 has 14 residues. All three twin pairs grew up together with likely shared infections and vaccines. Each TCR cDNA library carried sample-specific barcodes on both ends. TCRdb analysed the 5' RACE reads with MiXCR anew, one entry per CDR3 protein. The table shows a few hundred thousand distinct CDR3 sequences, with approximately 30% occurring only once. The receptor's source is a woman aged 18 to 50 in good health. V is TRBV6-2 or TRBV6-3 and J is TRBJ2-2; possibly TRBD1 for D (6 bases). Sequencing was performed on PBMCs. The CDR3 DNA reads TGTGCCAGCAGCCGAAGGACAGCGACCGGGGAGCTGTTTTTT. Protein sequence: CASSRRTATGELFF.